This TCR beta chain came from a study of graft-versus-host responses after intestinal transplantation. Overall study context: Uniformly, recipients were administered anti-thymocyte globulin induction with subsequent tacrolimus and steroids for roughly three years. General study findings and limits: Those patients showing graft-donor T cell macrochimerism displayed high graft-versus-host to host-versus-graft clonal ratios in allografts. There were GvH clones found in recipient marrow, and some of them appeared first in ileum or blood.

Germline values: CDR1 MNHNY, CDR2 SVGAGI (reference sequence). V gave up 0 bases and J gave up 8 bases, with 10 bases separating them. This CDR3 comprises 13 residues. Assay: immunoSEQ multiplex PCR; the TCRdb copy retains only in-frame clones and omits some. The sample holds fewer than 150,000 clones, just over 90% seen once. On this clone itself: Its antigen is still unknown.

The sequencing used unstimulated CD4+ T cells sorted from spleen or lymph node cells, collected before intestinal transplant. This sequence originates from a human donor who received an intestinal transplant. The chain uses TRBV6-6 and TRBJ1-2, with a tentative D call TRBD1 (5 bases). CDR3 in DNA: TGTGCCAGCAGTTACTCTACAGGAGGCGGCTACACCTTC. Its translation: CASSYSTGGGYTF.